This entry lists 5 T cell receptor beta chains sequenced from one sample in a study of T cells after yellow fever vaccination. TCRdb re-analysed the 5' RACE reads in MiXCR, keeping a single row per CDR3 protein. The profile shows 150,000 or so distinct CDR3 sequences, approximately 6.6% of them singletons. The source was CD4+ T cells sorted from PBMCs, collected 10 days after the yellow fever booster vaccination. The source of these receptors is a young man who received the YFV17D yellow fever vaccine.

This clonotype was picked up many times. The gene calls are TRBV29-1 and TRBJ1-1; maybe TRBD1 (6 bases). Deletions cut 2 bases from V and 4 bases from J, with 11 bases between. The CDR3 is 13 residues long. Germline CDR1 and CDR2: SQVTM and ANQGSEA. CDR3: CSVEKQGFTEAFF. CDR3 DNA: TGCAGCGTTGAAAAACAGGGTTTCACTGAAGCTTTCTTT.

This clonotype was observed many times. The chain is built from TRBV2 and TRBJ1-2, with 9 bases aligning to TRBD1. Trimming took 5 bases from V and 1 from J; bases not matched to a gene: 5. In germline, CDR1 is SNHLY, CDR2 FYNNEI. This CDR3 region has 15 residues. As DNA, the CDR3 is TGTGCCAGCAGTCCCGGGACAGGGAATAACTATGGCTACACCTTC. This gives the protein CASSPGTGNNYGYTF. The full variable domain, completed using reference TRBV2 and TRBJ1-2, is EPEVTQTPSHQVTQMGQEVILRCVPISNHLYFYWYRQILGQKVEFLVSFYNNEISEKSEIFDDQFSVERPDGSNFTLKIRSTKLEDSAMYFCASSPGTGNNYGYTFGSGTRLTVV.

This CDR3 reads CASSDGLAGTQDTQYF. The CDR3 DNA reads TGTGCCAGCAGCGATGGACTAGCGGGAACCCAAGATACGCAGTATTTT. The chain employs TRBV7-8 and TRBJ2-3, with 12 bases identical to TRBD2. This CDR3 has 16 residues. Trimming removed 5 bases from V and 5 bases from J; junction bases left unmatched: 8. Germline lookup yields CDR1 SGHVS and CDR2 FQNEAQ.

This clonotype has at least ten counts. This chain joins TRBV3-1 and TRBJ1-1; the match to TRBD1 covers 7 bases. Germline-derived CDR1 and CDR2 are LGHDT and YNNKEL (reference sequence). Trimming took 8 bases from V and 5 from J; bases not matched to a gene: 11. CDR3 length: 14 amino acids. CDR3 sequence (DNA): TGTGCCAGCTATCAGGGGGAAGCGGGGACTGAAGCTTTCTTT. This sequence encodes CASYQGEAGTEAFF.

This clonotype was observed at least ten times. Germline and junction disagree at one end, which may indicate a read error. The chain is built from TRBV28 and TRBJ2-3, with unresolved D. Germline loops: CDR1 MDHEN, CDR2 SYDVKM. The CDR3 has 13 residues. CDR3: CASNLKLSDTQYF. As DNA, the CDR3 is TGTGCCAGCAATTTAAAACTATCAGATACGCAGTATTTT.